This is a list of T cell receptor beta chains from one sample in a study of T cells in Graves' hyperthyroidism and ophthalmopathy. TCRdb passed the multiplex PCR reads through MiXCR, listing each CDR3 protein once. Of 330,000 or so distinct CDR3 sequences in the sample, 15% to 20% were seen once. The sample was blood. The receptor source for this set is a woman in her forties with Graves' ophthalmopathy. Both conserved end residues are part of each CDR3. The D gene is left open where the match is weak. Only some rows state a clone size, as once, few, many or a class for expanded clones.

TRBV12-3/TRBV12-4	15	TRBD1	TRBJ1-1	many	TGTGCCAGCAACCCCTTGGGGACAGTGAACACTGAAGCTTTCTTT	CASNPLGTVNTEAFF
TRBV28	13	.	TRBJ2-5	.	TGTGCCAGCAGTTTCCCGACTTCGGAGACCCAGTACTTC	CASSFPTSETQYF
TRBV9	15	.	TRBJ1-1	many	TGTGCCAGCAGCGCCGGGGGCAATTGGAACACTGAAGCTTTCTTT	CASSAGGNWNTEAFF
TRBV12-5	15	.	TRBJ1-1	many	TGTGCTAGTGGTCCTCATCCCCCAGTGAACACTGAAGCTTTCTTT	CASGPHPPVNTEAFF
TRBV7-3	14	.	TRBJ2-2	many	TGTGCCAGCAGCTTAAATTCATTGGCCGGGGAGCTGTTTTTT	CASSLNSLAGELFF
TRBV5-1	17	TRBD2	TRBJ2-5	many	TGCGCCAGCAGCTCGGGAACCGGGACTAGCGCCCAAGAGACCCAGTACTTC	CASSSGTGTSAQETQYF
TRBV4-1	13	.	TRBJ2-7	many	TGCGCCAGCAGCCCCATAGGGGCCTACGAGCAGTACTTC	CASSPIGAYEQYF
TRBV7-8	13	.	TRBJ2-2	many	TGTGCCAGCTATCCGATATGGGGCGGGGAGCTGTTTTTT	CASYPIWGGELFF
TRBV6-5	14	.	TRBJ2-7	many	TGTGCCAGCAGCCAGCGTGGTATCTCCTACGAGCAGTACTTC	CASSQRGISYEQYF
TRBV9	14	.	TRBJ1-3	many	TGTGCCAGCAGCGAACAGGGTGCGGGAAACACCATATATTTT	CASSEQGAGNTIYF
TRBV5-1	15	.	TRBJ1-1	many	TGCGCCAGCCTCGAACCGGGACAACCGAACACTGAAGCTTTCTTT	CASLEPGQPNTEAFF
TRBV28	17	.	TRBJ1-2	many	TGTGCTACACGGGGCGGCAGTTTGTTCGCGTTTTTGGGAGGCTACACCTTC	CATRGGSLFAFLGGYTF
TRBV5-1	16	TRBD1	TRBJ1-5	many	TGCGCCAGCAGCACCGGACAGGGGGGAAGGAATCAGCCCCAGCATTTT	CASSTGQGGRNQPQHF
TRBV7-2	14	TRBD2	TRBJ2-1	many	TGTGCCAGCAGCCGGAGCGGGAGGAGGGATGAGCAGTTCTTC	CASSRSGRRDEQFF
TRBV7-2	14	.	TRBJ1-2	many	TGTGCCAGCAGCCCATTGCGCAATACCTATGGCTACACCTTC	CASSPLRNTYGYTF
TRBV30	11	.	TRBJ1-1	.	TGTGCCACCAATTGGAACACTGAAGCTTTCTTT	CATNWNTEAFF
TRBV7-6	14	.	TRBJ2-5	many	TGTGCCAGCAGCTTAGCTACACTGGCGGAGACCCAGTACTTC	CASSLATLAETQYF
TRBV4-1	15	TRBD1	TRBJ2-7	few	TGCGCCAGCAGCCAAAACAGGGGGGCATCCTACGAGCAGTACTTC	CASSQNRGASYEQYF
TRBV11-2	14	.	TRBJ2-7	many	TGTGCCACCCTCCGATCAGCTAGCGTTAACGAGCAGTACTTC	CATLRSASVNEQYF
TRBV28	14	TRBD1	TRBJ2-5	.	TGTGCCAGCAGGGGACAGGCGGGTCTTGAGACCCAGTACTTC	CASRGQAGLETQYF
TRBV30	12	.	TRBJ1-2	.	TGTGCCTGGAATGGGTCAAGTCGTGGCTACAACTTC	CAWNGSSRGYNF
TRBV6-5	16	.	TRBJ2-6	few	TGTGCCAGCAGTTACCACGACGGCTCTGGGGCCAACGTCCTGACTTTC	CASSYHDGSGANVLTF
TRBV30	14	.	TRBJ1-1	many	TGTGCCTGGAGTGTTCTACATAGGGGATCTGAAGCTTTCTTT	CAWSVLHRGSEAFF
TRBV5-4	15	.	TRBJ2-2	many	TGTGCCAGCACCAGAGACACGGGGAACACCGGGGAGCTGTTTTTT	CASTRDTGNTGELFF
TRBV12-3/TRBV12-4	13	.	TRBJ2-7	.	TGTGCCAGCAGTCCCGACGTCAGGGTCGAGCAGTACTTC	CASSPDVRVEQYF
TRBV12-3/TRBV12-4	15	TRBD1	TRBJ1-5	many	TGTGCCAGCAGCACACTCAGGGGGCGCGATCAGCCCCAGCATTTT	CASSTLRGRDQPQHF
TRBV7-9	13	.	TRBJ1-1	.	TGTGCCAGCAGCTTTGGGTTGTCCACTGAAGCTTTCTTT	CASSFGLSTEAFF
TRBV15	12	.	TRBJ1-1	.	TGTGCCACCAGCGACCGACAGGCCGAAGCTTTCTTT	CATSDRQAEAFF
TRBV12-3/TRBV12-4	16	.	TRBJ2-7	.	TGTGCCAGCAGCTCTAGGGGGGGGCAGGGTCCCTACGAGCAGTACTTC	CASSSRGGQGPYEQYF
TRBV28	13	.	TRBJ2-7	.	TGTGCCAGCAGTTGCAAGACCTTACGGGAGCAGTCCTTC	CASSCKTLREQSF
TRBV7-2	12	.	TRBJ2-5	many	TGTGCCAGCAGCGAGTCTGTTGGGACCCAGTACTTC	CASSESVGTQYF